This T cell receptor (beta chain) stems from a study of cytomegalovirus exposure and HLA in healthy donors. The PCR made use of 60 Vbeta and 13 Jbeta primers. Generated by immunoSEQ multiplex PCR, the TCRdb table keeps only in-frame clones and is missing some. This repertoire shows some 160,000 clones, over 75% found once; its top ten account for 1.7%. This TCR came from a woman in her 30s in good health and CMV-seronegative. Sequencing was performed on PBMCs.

DNA for the CDR3: TGCAGCGTTGAACGTCAGGTCCAAGAGACCCAGTACTTC. This translates into CSVERQVQETQYF. The chain couples TRBV29-1 to TRBJ2-5; D unresolved. Trimming left V 2 bases short and J 1 base short, with 8 bases between. The CDR3 is 13 amino acids. Germline assignment: CDR1 SQVTM and CDR2 ANQGSEA. Full variable domain (missing parts from reference TRBV29-1 and TRBJ2-5): SAVISQKPSRDICQRGTSLTIQCQVDSQVTMMFWYRQQPGQSLTLIATANQGSEATYESGFVIDKFPISRPNLTFSTLTVSNMSPEDSSIYLCSVERQVQETQYFGPGTRLLVL.